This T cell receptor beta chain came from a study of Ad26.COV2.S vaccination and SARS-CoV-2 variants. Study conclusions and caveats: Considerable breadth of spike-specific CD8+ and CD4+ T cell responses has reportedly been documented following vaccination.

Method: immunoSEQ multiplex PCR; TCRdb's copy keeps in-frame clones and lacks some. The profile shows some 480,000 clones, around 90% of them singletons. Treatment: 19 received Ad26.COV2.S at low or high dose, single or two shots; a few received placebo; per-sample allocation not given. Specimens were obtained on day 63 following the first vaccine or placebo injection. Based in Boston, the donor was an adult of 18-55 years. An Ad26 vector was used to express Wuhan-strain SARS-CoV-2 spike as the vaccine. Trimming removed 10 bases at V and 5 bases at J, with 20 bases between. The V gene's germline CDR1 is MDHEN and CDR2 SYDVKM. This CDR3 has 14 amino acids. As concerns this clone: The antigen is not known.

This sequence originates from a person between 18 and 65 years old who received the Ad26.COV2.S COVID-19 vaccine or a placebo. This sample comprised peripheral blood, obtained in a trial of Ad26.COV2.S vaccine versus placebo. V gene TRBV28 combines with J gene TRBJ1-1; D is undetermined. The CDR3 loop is CATRRAKIGTEAFF. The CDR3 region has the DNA TGTGCCACCAGGCGGGCCAAAATAGGGACTGAAGCTTTCTTT.